These 11 T cell receptor beta chains were all obtained from the same sample, sequenced in a study of beta chain features in type 1 diabetes. Points from the study as a whole: There was a moderate but significant shortening of TCRB CDR3s in all four CD4+ subsets of Type 1 diabetes patients.

Their target antigens are unknown. cDNA synthesis used the whole RNA isolate, giving expressed TCRB sequences. Some clones are missing from TCRdb's copy, which holds only in-frame ones; the method was immunoSEQ multiplex PCR. This sample yields hundreds of thousands of clones, of which 11% to 15% are seen a single time; roughly 0.04% belongs to the top ten. The sequencing input was naive CD4+ T cells from blood. These receptors were taken from a man younger than 35 with type 1 diabetes.

The sample holds a few counts of this clone. The V call is TRBV7-8, the J call TRBJ2-7; tentative D call: TRBD1 (6 bases). Per the germline V gene, CDR1 is SGHVS and CDR2 is FQNEAQ. The CDR3 extends over 13 amino acids. V dropped 6 bases and J dropped 5 bases, with 14 bases sitting between them. The CDR3 here is CASRETGNHEQYF. CDR3 DNA: TGTGCCAGCAGGGAGACAGGTAACCACGAGCAGTACTTC. Full variable domain (outside the CDR3, taken from reference TRBV7-8 and TRBJ2-7): GAGVSQSPRYKVAKRGQDVALRCDPISGHVSLFWYQQALGQGPEFLTYFQNEAQLDKSGLPSDRFFAERPEGSVSTLKIQRTQQEDSAVYLCASRETGNHEQYFGPGTRLTVT.

This clone has more than one count but fewer than ten. This chain uses TRBV14 with TRBJ1-1, with D perhaps TRBD1 (6 bases). The CDR3 is 14 residues long. CDR1 SGHDN and CDR2 FVKESK come from the germline V gene. The V and J ends lost 4 bases and 5 bases respectively, with 14 bases between them. The CDR3 here is CASSPRAGVTEAFF. The CDR3 nucleotides are TGTGCCAGCAGCCCGAGAGCAGGGGTGACTGAAGCTTTCTTT.

Comment on this clone: In the same sample, other DNA sequences code for this CDR3. The genes are TRBV30 and TRBJ1-5, with D perhaps TRBD1 (6 bases). Germline CDR1 reads GTSNPN; CDR2 reads SVGIG (reference sequence). V dropped 0 bases and J dropped 5 bases, with 8 bases sitting between them. The CDR3 is made up of 13 amino acids. CDR3 in amino acids: CAWSVRGDQPQHF. CDR3 DNA: TGTGCCTGGAGTGTTAGGGGGGATCAGCCCCAGCATTTT.

The V call is TRBV9, the J call TRBJ2-5; no reliable D call. With 3 bases removed from V and 3 bases from J, the gap between germline ends came to 9 bases. Germline CDR1 and CDR2: SGDLS and YYNGEE. The CDR3 extends over 13 amino acids. The CDR3 bases are TGTGCCAGCAGCGCCCACCCGAAAGAGACCCAGTACTTC. Its translation is CASSAHPKETQYF.

This clone turned up a few times. The chain is built from TRBV27 and TRBJ1-1; perhaps TRBD1 as D (6 bases). This CDR3 contains 15 residues. Germline CDR1 is MNHEY and CDR2 is SMNVEV (reference sequence). V was clipped by 0 bases and J by 3 bases, with 11 bases between them. The CDR3 DNA reads TGTGCCAGCAGTTTATCCTGGGGGCTGGACACTGAAGCTTTCTTT. Protein sequence: CASSLSWGLDTEAFF.

The table lists this clone with a few counts. The chain carries TRBV5-1 and TRBJ2-5; no definite D call. CDR1 and CDR2 from the germline V gene are SGHRS and YFSETQ. This CDR3 is 15 amino acids long. V lost 0 bases, J lost 0 bases, and 9 bases lay in between. CDR3 region: CASSLAAPYQETQYF. The CDR3 coding sequence is TGCGCCAGCAGCTTGGCAGCCCCGTACCAAGAGACCCAGTACTTC.

The chain couples TRBV9 to TRBJ2-2; TRBD1 aligns across 10 bases. V shed 4 bases, J shed 6 bases, and the junction held 12 bases outside the gene matches. CDR1 is SGDLS and CDR2 is YYNGEE in the germline V gene. This CDR3 region has 17 residues. The CDR3 coding sequence is TGTGCCAGCAGCACGCCTCGACAGGGGGCTTTAGCCGGGGAGCTGTTTTTT. Protein sequence: CASSTPRQGALAGELFF.

The gene calls are TRBV19 and TRBJ2-6; no firm D call. Trimming pared 5 bases from V and 0 bases from J, leaving 14 bases between. Germline CDR1 is LNHDA and CDR2 is SQIVND (reference sequence). The CDR3 spans 17 residues. CDR3 loop: CASSAKTRISGANVLTF. The CDR3 DNA follows: TGTGCCAGTAGTGCCAAAACAAGGATCTCTGGGGCCAACGTCCTGACTTTC.

This clone was detected a few times. The rearrangement links TRBV29-1 to TRBJ1-2, with D possibly TRBD1 on 5 matching bases. The V gene's germline CDR1 is SQVTM and CDR2 ANQGSEA. CDR3 length: 14 residues. V lost 4 bases, J lost 6 bases, and 18 bases lay in between. The CDR3 region is CSVGDLGQGDGYTF. The CDR3 DNA is TGCAGCGTTGGGGATTTGGGGCAGGGCGATGGCTACACCTTC.

This sequence joins TRBV29-1 and TRBJ2-7; TRBD1 matches 7 bases. The germline CDR1 and CDR2 sequences are SQVTM and ANQGSEA. V shed 7 bases, J shed 2 bases, and the junction held 5 bases outside the gene matches. This CDR3 contains 12 residues. DNA of the CDR3: TGCAGCGCCGCCGGGACAGCCTACGAGCAGTACTTC. Translated, it gives CSAAGTAYEQYF.

V usage is TRBV30 and J usage is TRBJ2-1; possible D gene TRBD1, 5 bases. The germline V and J ends were trimmed by 3 bases and 3 bases, with 21 bases remaining between them. The CDR3 has 17 amino acids. In germline, CDR1 is GTSNPN, CDR2 SVGIG (reference sequence). CDR3 region: CAWSPGGAASLYNEQFF. The CDR3 DNA sequence: TGTGCCTGGAGCCCGGGTGGGGCCGCAAGCCTCTACAATGAGCAGTTCTTC.